Listed here are 10 T cell receptor beta chains from one sample, sequenced in a study of regulatory T cells in long-lasting Graves disease (TCRdb year 2021). Library generation was performed with multiplex PCR. Sequencing used an Illumina HiSeq 4000. To build TCR beta libraries, CDR3 regions were amplified by Arm-PCR using iRepertoire HTBI primers. TCRdb reprocessing: public reads trimmed at Q25 with fastp, clones called with MiXCR, in-frame beta chains kept. Rows matching on CDR3 protein sequence are summarized as one entry with the most common DNA and genes. The sample table shows 530,000 or so distinct CDR3 sequences, and about 15% are seen once. Approximately 12% of the sample is taken by the ten largest. The time point label corresponds to: newly diagnosed GD, antithyroid drugs for less than 3 months. For both TCR sequencing and RNA sequencing, RNA was extracted from PBMCs using TRIzol. These data were also filed under a second study, of T cells in Graves' hyperthyroidism and ophthalmopathy.

This specimen consisted of peripheral blood mononuclear cells (PBMCs), obtained at new diagnosis, from a patient treated with antithyroid drugs. These receptors were collected from a young man with Graves disease. Donor details come from another sample of the same person, matched by shared clones.

This clonotype appeared many times. The V call is TRBV12-3 or TRBV12-4, the J call TRBJ2-2, with 7 nucleotides matching TRBD2. The J segment lost 1 base and the V segment lost 3 bases, leaving 2 bases of the junction unmatched. This CDR3 contains 15 residues. CDR3 in amino acids: CASSLTSMNTGELFF. The CDR3 bases are TGTGCCAGCAGTTTGACTAGCATGAACACCGGGGAGCTGTTTTTT.

J is TRBJ1-5 and V is TRBV10-2; D remains unclear. CDR1 and CDR2 (germline): WSHSY, SAAADI. This CDR3 has 12 residues. Trimming removed 3 bases from V and 5 bases from J, with 5 bases in between. CDR3 coding DNA: TGCGCCAGCAGTGAACCGGATCAGCCCCAGCATTTT. The encoded protein is CASSEPDQPQHF.

This clonotype was recorded at least ten times. The genes are TRBV6-5 and TRBJ1-6; D possibly corresponds to TRBD1 (5 bases). The ends were cut back, 4 bases at V and 1 base at J, with 11 bases in the middle. CDR1 and CDR2 from the germline V gene are MNHEY and SVGAGI. This CDR3 is built from 16 residues. CDR3 region: CASSSPGGSYNSPLHF. DNA for the CDR3: TGTGCCAGCAGTTCACCGGGGGGTTCCTATAATTCACCCCTCCACTTT.

This clonotype was found a few times. The chain recombines TRBV2 with TRBJ2-7; possible D gene TRBD1, 5 bases. Trimming left V 10 bases short and J 4 bases short, with 20 bases between. CDR1 is SNHLY and CDR2 is FYNNEI in the germline V gene. This CDR3 is built from 14 residues. CDR3 DNA sequence: TGTGCCATCCGACAGCGCCTTAGTGGGTACGAGCAGTACTTC. Its protein product is CAIRQRLSGYEQYF.

This clonotype has a handful of counts. V is TRBV18 and J is TRBJ1-5; D gene ambiguous. V shed 2 bases and J shed 1 base, with 9 bases lying between them. The CDR3 sequence is 15 residues long. Looked up from germline, CDR1 is KGHSH and CDR2 is LQKENI. The CDR3 sequence: CASSPSPDSNQPQHF. Here the CDR3 DNA reads TGTGCCAGCTCACCATCCCCGGACAGCAATCAGCCCCAGCATTTT.

This clonotype was seen only once. The V gene is TRBV18, the J gene TRBJ2-6, with a weak D call TRBD2 (5 bases). Trimming took 0 bases from V and 4 from J, leaving 10 bases between them. Looked up from germline, CDR1 is KGHSH and CDR2 is LQKENI. The CDR3 has 16 residues. CDR3 sequence: CASSPPWRSGANVLTF. The CDR3 nucleotides are TGTGCCAGCTCACCACCGTGGAGGTCCGGGGCCAACGTCCTGACTTTC.

V gene TRBV29-1 combines with J gene TRBJ2-3, with TRBD2 identical over 11 bases. The CDR3 runs to 16 residues. Germline V gene sequence: CDR1 SQVTM, CDR2 ANQGSEA. The J segment lost 0 bases and the V segment lost 2 bases, leaving 4 bases of the junction unmatched. The CDR3 region is CSVEPRTSGSTDTQYF. The CDR3 DNA reads as TGCAGCGTTGAACCCCGGACTAGCGGGAGCACAGATACGCAGTATTTT.

The chain uses TRBV5-1 and TRBJ2-7; D is uncertain. The germline CDR1 and CDR2 sequences are SGHRS and YFSETQ. The CDR3 is 14 amino acids. V shed 3 bases and J shed 5 bases, with 15 bases lying between them. The chain's CDR3 is CASSYDGARDEQYF. The CDR3 DNA reads TGCGCCAGCAGCTACGACGGAGCCCGGGACGAGCAGTACTTC.

This clonotype came up many times. This sequence joins TRBV7-9 and TRBJ2-1, with a possible D match to TRBD1 (7 bases). The CDR3 totals 14 residues. The germline V gene encodes CDR1 SEHNR and CDR2 FQNEAQ (reference sequence). V lost 5 bases and J 8 bases, leaving 16 bases between the germline ends. The CDR3 reads CASSPPRGVYEQFF. The CDR3 bases are TGTGCCAGCAGCCCGCCCAGGGGGGTGTATGAGCAGTTCTTC. The full variable domain, in which reference TRBV7-9 and TRBJ2-1 provide the parts outside the CDR3, is DTGVSQNPRHKITKRGQNVTFRCDPISEHNRLYWYRQTLGQGPEFLTYFQNEAQLEKSRLLSDRFSAERPKGSFSTLEIQRTEQGDSAMYLCASSPPRGVYEQFFGPGTRLTVL.

The V and J genes are TRBV7-9 and TRBJ2-2; TRBD1 agrees at 8 bases. This CDR3 is 15 amino acids long. The V and J ends lost 3 bases and 7 bases, in that order; junction bases with no gene match: 7. Germline values: CDR1 SEHNR, CDR2 FQNEAQ (reference sequence). CDR3 nucleotide sequence: TGTGCCAGCAGCTTCCTGGACAGGGAGGACGGGGAGCTGTTTTTT. This codes for CASSFLDREDGELFF. Full variable domain (outside the CDR3, taken from reference TRBV7-9 and TRBJ2-2): DTGVSQNPRHKITKRGQNVTFRCDPISEHNRLYWYRQTLGQGPEFLTYFQNEAQLEKSRLLSDRFSAERPKGSFSTLEIQRTEQGDSAMYLCASSFLDREDGELFFGEGSRLTVL.